The rows below give T cell receptor beta chains drawn from one sample of a study of long-term antiretroviral therapy in people with HIV. Assay used: immunoSEQ multiplex PCR; TCRdb lists only in-frame clones, some missing. The table shows about 17,000 clones, with about nine tenths occurring only once. Sequencing used unsorted PBMCs, obtained 0.6 years after starting antiretroviral therapy. Every receptor here comes from a woman aged 40 to 50 with HIV. CDR3s include the opening cysteine and the closing phenylalanine or tryptophan. D genes are given only for firm matches. Not all rows give a size; the values are once, few, many and, for expanded clones, a class.

d_call	clone_size	v_call	j_call	cdr3_aa	cdr3_nt
-	-	TRBV5-6	TRBJ1-6	CASSLTGTNSPLHF	TGTGCCAGCAGCTTGACAGGGACTAATTCACCCCTCCACTTT
TRBD1	-	TRBV18	TRBJ1-1	CASSPTGENTEAFF	TGTGCCAGCTCACCGACAGGGGAGAACACTGAAGCTTTCTTT
TRBD2	-	TRBV10-3	TRBJ2-3	CAISGASGGTDTQYF	TGTGCCATCAGCGGGGCTAGCGGGGGGACAGATACGCAGTATTTT
-	-	TRBV6-1	TRBJ1-2	CASSDLPVYGYTF	TGTGCCAGCAGTGATCTTCCAGTCTATGGCTACACCTTC
-	-	TRBV7-8	TRBJ1-1	CASSSYRTPGRAFF	TGTGCCAGCAGCTCTTACCGGACGCCCGGTCGGGCTTTCTTT
-	-	TRBV6-6	TRBJ2-7	CASSSADWGKNYEQYF	TGTGCCAGCAGTTCCGCCGATTGGGGAAAAAACTACGAGCAGTACTTC
TRBD1	-	TRBV27	TRBJ1-1	CASSPRTGDMNTEAFF	TGTGCCAGCAGTCCCAGGACAGGGGACATGAACACTGAAGCTTTCTTT
TRBD1	-	TRBV7-2	TRBJ1-4	CASSLGGQGGNEKLFF	TGTGCCAGCAGCTTAGGAGGCCAGGGGGGCAATGAAAAACTGTTTTTT
TRBD1	once	TRBV19	TRBJ1-1	CASAWTGTNTEAFF	TGTGCCAGTGCGTGGACAGGGACAAACACTGAAGCTTTCTTT
-	-	TRBV30	TRBJ1-1	CAWSAGLEGRAFF	TGTGCCTGGAGTGCAGGGCTCGAGGGGCGGGCTTTCTTT
-	-	TRBV13	TRBJ1-1	CASSLGTGERTEAFF	TGTGCCAGCAGCTTAGGGACAGGTGAAAGGACTGAAGCTTTCTTT
-	-	TRBV7-3	TRBJ2-7	CASSFGGPLSYEQYF	TGTGCCAGCAGCTTCGGGGGCCCCCTCTCCTACGAGCAGTACTTC
-	few	TRBV13	TRBJ2-5	CASSLDDGRLETQYF	TGTGCCAGCAGCTTAGATGATGGGAGATTAGAGACCCAGTACTTC
-	once	TRBV28	TRBJ1-2	CASSLSGYGYTF	TGTGCCAGCAGTTTATCCGGATATGGCTACACCTTC
-	-	TRBV30	TRBJ2-1	CAWRALSYEQFF	TGTGCCTGGAGGGCCTTGAGCTATGAGCAGTTCTTC
-	-	TRBV5-4	TRBJ1-6	CASSLDRVSSPLHF	TGTGCCAGCAGCTTGGACAGGGTTTCTTCACCCCTCCACTTT
TRBD1	-	TRBV19	TRBJ1-2	CASSIRQGGIYGYTF	TGTGCCAGTAGTATCCGACAGGGGGGGATCTATGGCTACACCTTC
-	-	TRBV19	TRBJ1-4	CASSIQGVGEKLFF	TGTGCCAGTAGTATTCAAGGGGTCGGTGAAAAACTGTTTTTT
-	-	TRBV6-6	TRBJ1-4	CASSLRDQLFF	TGTGCCAGCAGCCTCCGCGACCAACTGTTTTTT
-	once	TRBV18	TRBJ1-1	CASSPQDREAFF	TGTGCCAGCTCACCCCAGGACAGAGAAGCTTTCTTT
TRBD1	-	TRBV7-8	TRBJ1-2	CASSFWTGTYYGYTF	TGTGCCAGCAGCTTCTGGACAGGGACTTACTATGGCTACACCTTC
-	-	TRBV6-1	TRBJ1-5	CASSARGPQHF	TGTGCCAGCAGTGCTAGGGGACCCCAGCATTTT
-	-	TRBV7-9	TRBJ1-1	CASSLKQENTEAFF	TGTGCCAGCAGCTTAAAACAGGAAAACACTGAAGCTTTCTTT
TRBD2	-	TRBV7-2	TRBJ2-7	CASSLTSGGSYEQYF	TGTGCCAGCAGCCTCACTAGCGGGGGATCCTACGAGCAGTACTTC
-	large	TRBV9	TRBJ1-2	CASSAERWGSGGYTF	TGTGCCAGCAGCGCGGAACGGTGGGGATCGGGAGGCTACACCTTC
-	-	TRBV19	TRBJ1-2	CASSSPIQSYGYTF	TGTGCCAGTAGTAGCCCGATCCAATCTTATGGCTACACCTTC
-	once	TRBV30	TRBJ1-3	CAWSPGRTIYF	TGTGCCTGGAGTCCGGGCCGAACCATATATTTT
-	-	TRBV6-6	TRBJ1-5	CASSYLNQPQHF	TGTGCCAGCAGTTATTTGAATCAGCCCCAGCATTTT
-	-	TRBV9	TRBJ1-1	CASSVGVTGNTEAFF	TGTGCCAGCAGCGTAGGGGTAACAGGGAACACTGAAGCTTTCTTT
-	-	TRBV29-1	TRBJ1-1	CSVQPMNTEAFF	TGCAGCGTACAGCCCATGAACACTGAAGCTTTCTTT
-	-	TRBV30	TRBJ1-2	CAWSAPGLGNYGYTF	TGTGCCTGGAGTGCCCCGGGGCTCGGGAACTATGGCTACACCTTC
TRBD2	-	TRBV7-3	TRBJ2-5	CASSSGLAGGGTETQYF	TGTGCCAGCAGCTCCGGGCTAGCGGGGGGAGGGACAGAGACCCAGTACTTC
TRBD1	once	TRBV18	TRBJ2-7	CASSPRAPGQGTEQYF	TGTGCCAGCTCACCCCGGGCCCCGGGACAGGGTACCGAGCAGTACTTC
-	-	TRBV7-9	TRBJ1-4	CASSLGTATNEKLFF	TGTGCCAGCAGCTTAGGGACGGCAACTAATGAAAAACTGTTTTTT
-	-	TRBV19	TRBJ1-1	CASRYGGNMNTEAFF	TGTGCCAGTAGGTATGGGGGAAACATGAACACTGAAGCTTTCTTT
TRBD1	-	TRBV5-1	TRBJ1-2	CASSWGQGGSYGYTF	TGCGCCAGCAGCTGGGGACAGGGAGGAAGCTATGGCTACACCTTC
-	-	TRBV5-4	TRBJ1-3	CASSPGFSSGNTIYF	TGTGCCAGCAGCCCGGGCTTCAGCTCTGGAAACACCATATATTTT
TRBD1	-	TRBV14	TRBJ1-1	CASSQSLGQGKAEAFF	TGTGCCAGCAGCCAAAGTCTCGGACAGGGGAAGGCTGAAGCTTTCTTT
-	once	TRBV4-3	TRBJ1-4	CASSQDLPDSDEKLFF	TGCGCCAGCAGCCAAGACCTCCCGGACAGTGATGAAAAACTGTTTTTT
-	-	TRBV6-6	TRBJ2-3	CASSLTGPYRTDTQYF	TGTGCCAGCAGCTTAACAGGACCTTACAGGACAGATACGCAGTATTTT
TRBD1	-	TRBV27	TRBJ1-2	CASTSDRVAYGYTF	TGTGCCAGCACCTCGGACAGGGTAGCCTATGGCTACACCTTC
TRBD1	-	TRBV5-1	TRBJ2-7	CASSLLQGASGEQYF	TGCGCCAGCAGCCTACTCCAGGGGGCATCGGGTGAGCAGTACTTC
TRBD1	-	TRBV7-2	TRBJ2-5	CASSPRTGGAETQYF	TGTGCCAGCAGCCCGCGGACAGGGGGCGCGGAGACCCAGTACTTC
-	large	TRBV7-9	TRBJ1-1	CASSLTYGANTEAFF	TGTGCCAGCAGCCTCACATATGGGGCGAACACTGAAGCTTTCTTT
-	-	TRBV5-4	TRBJ2-5	CASSALDPGETQYF	TGTGCCAGCAGCGCCCTTGACCCGGGGGAGACCCAGTACTTC
-	few	TRBV5-1	TRBJ2-5	CASSLGGRGDGETQYF	TGCGCCAGCAGCTTGGGGGGTAGGGGAGACGGCGAGACCCAGTACTTC
-	-	TRBV4-3	TRBJ1-2	CASSQDRGRWGYGYTF	TGCGCCAGCAGCCAAGACAGGGGAAGATGGGGCTATGGCTACACCTTC
-	-	TRBV18	TRBJ1-3	CASSSGHRNTIYF	TGTGCCAGCTCATCGGGACACCGAAACACCATATATTTT